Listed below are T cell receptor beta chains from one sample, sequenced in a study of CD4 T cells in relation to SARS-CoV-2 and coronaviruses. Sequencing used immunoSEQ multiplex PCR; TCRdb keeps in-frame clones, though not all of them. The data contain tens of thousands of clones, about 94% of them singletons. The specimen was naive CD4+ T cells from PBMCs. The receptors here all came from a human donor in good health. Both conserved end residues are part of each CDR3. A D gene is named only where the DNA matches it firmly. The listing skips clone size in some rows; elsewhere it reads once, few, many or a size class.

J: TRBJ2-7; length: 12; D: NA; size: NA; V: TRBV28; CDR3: CASSSRTYEQYF; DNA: TGTGCCAGCAGTTCCAGAACGTACGAGCAGTACTTC
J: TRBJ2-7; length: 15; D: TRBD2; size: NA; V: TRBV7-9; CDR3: CASSKGLAGPTEQYF; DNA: TGTGCCAGCAGCAAGGGACTAGCGGGGCCCACCGAGCAGTACTTC
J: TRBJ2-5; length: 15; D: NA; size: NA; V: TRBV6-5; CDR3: CASTPSGFVRETQYF; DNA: TGTGCCAGCACTCCCAGCGGATTCGTCCGGGAGACCCAGTACTTC
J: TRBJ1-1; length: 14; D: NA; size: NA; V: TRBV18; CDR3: CASSPSQGSTEAFF; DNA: TGTGCCAGCTCACCGAGCCAGGGGAGCACTGAAGCTTTCTTT
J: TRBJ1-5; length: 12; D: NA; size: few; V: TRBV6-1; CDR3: CASSERSQPQHF; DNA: TGTGCCAGCAGTGAACGGTCTCAGCCCCAGCATTTT
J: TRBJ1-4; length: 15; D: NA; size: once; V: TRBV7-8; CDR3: CASSKGGAPSEKLFF; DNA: TGTGCCAGCAGTAAAGGGGGGGCGCCTTCCGAAAAACTGTTTTTT
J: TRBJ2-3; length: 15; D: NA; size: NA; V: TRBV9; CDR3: CASSVDSGRTDTQYF; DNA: TGTGCCAGCAGCGTAGATTCAGGGAGGACAGATACGCAGTATTTT
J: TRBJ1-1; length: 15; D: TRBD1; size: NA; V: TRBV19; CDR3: CASSWRTGSVTEAFF; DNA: TGTGCCAGTAGTTGGAGGACAGGATCGGTCACTGAAGCTTTCTTT
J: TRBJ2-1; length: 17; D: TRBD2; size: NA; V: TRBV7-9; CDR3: CASSSTQGSGRLNEQFF; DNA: TGTGCCAGCAGCTCTACTCAGGGTAGCGGGAGGCTCAATGAGCAGTTCTTC
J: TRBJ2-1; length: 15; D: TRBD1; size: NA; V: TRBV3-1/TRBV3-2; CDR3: CASSQAGQGVNEQFF; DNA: TGTGCCAGCAGCCAAGCGGGACAGGGGGTTAATGAGCAGTTCTTC
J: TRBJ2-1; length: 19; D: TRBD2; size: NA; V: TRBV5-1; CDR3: CASSLVAGGHMSSYNEQFF; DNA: TGCGCCAGCAGCTTGGTGGCGGGAGGGCATATGAGCTCCTACAATGAGCAGTTCTTC
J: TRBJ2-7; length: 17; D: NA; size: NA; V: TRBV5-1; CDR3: CASSPDRELTMGYEQYF; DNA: TGCGCCAGCAGCCCGGACCGTGAGCTCACTATGGGGTACGAGCAGTACTTC
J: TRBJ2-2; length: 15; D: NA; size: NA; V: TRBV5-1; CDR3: CASSLDRVTSGELFF; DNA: TGCGCCAGCAGCTTGGACAGGGTAACTAGCGGGGAGCTGTTTTTT
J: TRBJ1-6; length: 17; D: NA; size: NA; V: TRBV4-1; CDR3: CASSQDGRPGRVSPLHF; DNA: TGCGCCAGCAGCCAAGATGGGAGGCCCGGCCGGGTTTCACCCCTCCACTTT
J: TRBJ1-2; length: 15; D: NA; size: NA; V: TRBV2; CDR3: CASIGPEVRSGGYTF; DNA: TGTGCCAGCATTGGGCCCGAGGTGAGGTCAGGGGGCTACACCTTC
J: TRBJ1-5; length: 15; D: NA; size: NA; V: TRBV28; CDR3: CASSFQRGPYQPQHF; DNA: TGTGCCAGCAGCTTTCAACGAGGCCCATATCAGCCCCAGCATTTT
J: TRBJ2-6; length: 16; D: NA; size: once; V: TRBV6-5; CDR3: CASSSGGFSGANVLTF; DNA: TGTGCCAGCAGTTCCGGGGGTTTCTCTGGGGCCAACGTCCTGACTTTC
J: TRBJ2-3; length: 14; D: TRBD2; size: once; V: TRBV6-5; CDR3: CASTASGRTDTQYF; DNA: TGTGCCAGCACGGCTAGCGGGAGAACAGATACGCAGTATTTT
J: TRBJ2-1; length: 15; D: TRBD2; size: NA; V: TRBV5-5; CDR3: CASSSGLAAYNEQFF; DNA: TGTGCCAGCAGCTCTGGACTAGCGGCCTACAATGAGCAGTTCTTC
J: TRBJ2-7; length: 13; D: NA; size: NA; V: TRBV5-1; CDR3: CASSLDRRYEQYF; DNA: TGCGCCAGCAGCTTGGACAGGAGGTACGAGCAGTACTTC
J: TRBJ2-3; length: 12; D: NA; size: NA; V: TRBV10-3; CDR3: CAIRQDRNTQYF; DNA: TGTGCCATCAGACAGGACCGGAATACGCAGTATTTT
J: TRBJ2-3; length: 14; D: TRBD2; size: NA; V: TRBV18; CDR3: CASSRLAERDTQYF; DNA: TGTGCCAGCTCACGGCTAGCGGAGCGGGATACGCAGTATTTT
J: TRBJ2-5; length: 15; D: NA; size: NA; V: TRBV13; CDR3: CASSYGGTLQATQYF; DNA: TGTGCCAGCAGCTACGGGGGTACCCTCCAAGCGACCCAGTACTTC
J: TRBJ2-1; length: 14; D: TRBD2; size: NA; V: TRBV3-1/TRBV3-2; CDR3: CASSTPGLVGEQFF; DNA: TGTGCCAGCAGCACACCGGGACTAGTCGGTGAGCAGTTCTTC
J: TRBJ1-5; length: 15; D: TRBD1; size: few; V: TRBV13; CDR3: CASSLGRGRGQPQHF; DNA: TGTGCCAGCAGCTTAGGACGCGGCAGGGGGCAGCCCCAGCATTTT
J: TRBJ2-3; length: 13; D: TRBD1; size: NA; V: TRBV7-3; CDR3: CASSFDRGDTQYF; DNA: TGTGCCAGCAGCTTTGACAGGGGCGATACGCAGTATTTT
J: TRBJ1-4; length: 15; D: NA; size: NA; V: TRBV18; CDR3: CASSLVGGAREKLFF; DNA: TGTGCCAGCTCACTTGTTGGGGGGGCGCGAGAAAAACTGTTTTTT
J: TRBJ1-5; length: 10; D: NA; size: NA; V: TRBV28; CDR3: CGIGIQPQHF; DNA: TGTGGTATTGGGATTCAGCCCCAGCATTTT
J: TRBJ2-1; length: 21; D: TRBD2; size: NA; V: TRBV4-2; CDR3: CASSQEGRARASGRAGNEQFF; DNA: TGTGCCAGCAGCCAGGAGGGGCGAGCGAGAGCTAGCGGGAGGGCCGGCAATGAGCAGTTCTTC
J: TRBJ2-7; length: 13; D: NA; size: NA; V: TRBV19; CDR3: CASKGRDRSEQYF; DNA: TGTGCCAGTAAGGGCAGGGATCGTTCCGAGCAGTACTTC
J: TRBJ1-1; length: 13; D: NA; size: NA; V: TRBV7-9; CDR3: CASTQVRDTEAFF; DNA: TGTGCCAGCACCCAGGTCCGGGACACTGAAGCTTTCTTT
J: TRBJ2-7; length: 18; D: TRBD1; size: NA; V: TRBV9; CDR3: CASSAPAIRTGGFYEQYF; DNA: TGTGCCAGCAGCGCCCCTGCCATCCGGACAGGGGGTTTCTACGAGCAGTACTTC
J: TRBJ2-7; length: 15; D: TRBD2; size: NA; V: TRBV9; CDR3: CASSVGGDVSYEQYF; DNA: TGTGCCAGCAGCGTGGGGGGGGACGTCTCCTACGAGCAGTACTTC
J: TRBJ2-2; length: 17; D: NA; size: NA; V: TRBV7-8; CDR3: CASSATLGLVRNGELFF; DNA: TGTGCCAGCAGCGCGACACTAGGATTGGTCCGTAACGGGGAGCTGTTTTTT
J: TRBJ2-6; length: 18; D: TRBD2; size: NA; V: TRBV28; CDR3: CASSGLAGASSGANVLTF; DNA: TGTGCCAGCAGTGGACTAGCGGGGGCCAGCTCTGGGGCCAACGTCCTGACTTTC
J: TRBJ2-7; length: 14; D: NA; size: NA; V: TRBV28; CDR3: CAVTSWFLAEEQYF; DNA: TGTGCCGTTACGTCGTGGTTCTTGGCGGAAGAGCAGTACTTC
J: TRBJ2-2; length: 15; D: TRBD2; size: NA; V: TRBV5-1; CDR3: CASSLFAGGSGELFF; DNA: TGCGCCAGCAGCTTATTTGCGGGAGGATCCGGGGAGCTGTTTTTT
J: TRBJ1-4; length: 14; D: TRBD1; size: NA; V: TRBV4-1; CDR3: CASSRDRLNEKLFF; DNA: TGCGCCAGCAGCCGGGACAGGCTTAATGAAAAACTGTTTTTT
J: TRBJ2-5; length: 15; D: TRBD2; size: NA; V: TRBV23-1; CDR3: CASSQLGGVWETQYF; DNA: TGCGCCAGCAGTCAATTGGGGGGGGTGTGGGAGACCCAGTACTTC
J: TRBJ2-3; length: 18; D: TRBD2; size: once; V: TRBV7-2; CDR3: CASSLGLRGRPQRDTQYF; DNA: TGTGCCAGCAGCTTAGGTCTGCGCGGGAGACCTCAGCGTGATACGCAGTATTTT
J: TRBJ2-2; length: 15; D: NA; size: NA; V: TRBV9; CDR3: CASSPWVLNTGELFF; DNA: TGTGCCAGCAGCCCCTGGGTCCTGAACACCGGGGAGCTGTTTTTT
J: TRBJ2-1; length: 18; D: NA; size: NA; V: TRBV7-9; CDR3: CASIPTSVSLLTYNEQFF; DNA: TGTGCCAGCATCCCCACTTCGGTCTCCCTACTTACCTACAATGAGCAGTTCTTC
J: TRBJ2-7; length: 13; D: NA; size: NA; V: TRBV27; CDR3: CASSGNRLSEQYF; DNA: TGTGCCAGCAGTGGGAATAGACTCAGCGAGCAGTACTTC
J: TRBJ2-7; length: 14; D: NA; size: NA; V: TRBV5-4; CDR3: CASSLIGPTYEQYF; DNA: TGTGCCAGCAGCCTGATAGGGCCAACCTACGAGCAGTACTTC
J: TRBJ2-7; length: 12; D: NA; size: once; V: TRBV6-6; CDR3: CASRRNSYEQYF; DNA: TGTGCCAGCAGAAGGAACTCCTACGAGCAGTACTTC
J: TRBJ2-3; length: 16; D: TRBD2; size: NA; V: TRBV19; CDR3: CASSIDLLGGADTQYF; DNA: TGTGCCAGTAGTATAGATCTATTGGGGGGGGCAGATACGCAGTATTTT
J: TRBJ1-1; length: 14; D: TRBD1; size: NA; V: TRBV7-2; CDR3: CASSVTGVRTEAFF; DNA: TGTGCCAGCAGCGTGACAGGGGTCCGCACTGAAGCTTTCTTT
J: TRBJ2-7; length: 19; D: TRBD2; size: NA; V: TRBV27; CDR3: CASSLSLGTSGSRSYEQYF; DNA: TGTGCCAGCAGTTTATCATTAGGGACTAGCGGGAGTAGGTCCTACGAGCAGTACTTC
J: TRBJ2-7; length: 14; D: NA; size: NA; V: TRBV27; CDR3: CASSSRGRNYEQYF; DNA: TGTGCCAGCAGCTCCCGCGGGCGGAACTACGAGCAGTACTTC
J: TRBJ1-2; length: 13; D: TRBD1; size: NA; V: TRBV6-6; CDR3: CASREDRVYGYTF; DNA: TGTGCCAGCAGGGAAGACAGGGTGTATGGCTACACCTTC